A single sample gave rise to the 10 T cell receptor beta chains below, sequenced in a study of shared clonotypes between healthy human individuals. Clones were sequenced by immunoSEQ multiplex PCR, and TCRdb holds only the in-frame ones, with some missing. The sample yields some 2,100,000 clones, 90% to 97% seen once. Sequencing was carried out using naive CD4+ T cells sorted from blood. The subset denotes: CD45RA+ positively selected. The origin of the receptors is a young man in good health.

This rearrangement joins TRBV5-4 to TRBJ2-1; 15 nucleotides align to TRBD2. The CDR3 runs to 17 residues. Trimming removed 5 bases from V and 4 bases from J; junction bases left unmatched: 7. The germline V gene has CDR1 SGHNT and CDR2 YYREEE (reference sequence). CDR3 DNA: TGTGCCAGCAGTAAGGGACTAGCGGGGGGATTATACAATGAGCAGTTCTTC. It specifies CASSKGLAGGLYNEQFF.

Note on this clone: This specimen includes other DNA sequences encoding the same CDR3. The chain combines TRBV6-5 with TRBJ1-1; a possible D gene is TRBD1 (5 bases). From germline, CDR1 is MNHEY and CDR2 SVGAGI. The CDR3 is made up of 13 amino acids. Trimming shortened V by 6 bases and J by 1 base, and 9 bases separated the two germline ends. CDR3 bases: TGTGCCAGCAGCCCCCAGGGGAACACTGAAGCTTTCTTT. Translation gives CASSPQGNTEAFF.

V gene TRBV7-3 combines with J gene TRBJ2-3; 9 nucleotides agree with TRBD2. V lost 1 base to trimming and J lost 1 base; unmatched junction nucleotides: 0. Germline V gives CDR1 SGHTA, CDR2 FQGTGA. The CDR3 sequence is 15 residues long. The CDR3 loop reads CASSLIAGGTDTQYF. The CDR3 DNA reads TGTGCCAGCAGCTTAATAGCGGGGGGCACAGATACGCAGTATTTT.

Worth noting for this clone: Other DNA sequences of this sample code for an identical CDR3. The rearrangement links TRBV7-9 to TRBJ1-1, with D unclear. This CDR3 contains 13 residues. The V and J ends lost 4 bases and 0 bases respectively, with 6 bases between them. CDR1 is SEHNR, CDR2 FQNEAQ, per germline (reference sequence). CDR3: CASSSQVNTEAFF. The CDR3 nucleotides are TGTGCCAGCAGCTCGCAGGTGAACACTGAAGCTTTCTTT.

The chain couples TRBV30 to TRBJ2-1, with 10 bases aligning to TRBD2. Germline CDR1 reads GTSNPN; CDR2 reads SVGIG (reference sequence). J lost 7 bases, V lost 2 bases, and 8 bases had no gene match. CDR3 length: 15 residues. In DNA form, the CDR3 reads TGTGCCTGGAGTCCCTCCCTAGCGGGAGTTAATGAGCAGTTCTTC. As protein: CAWSPSLAGVNEQFF.

The V call is TRBV10-1, the J call TRBJ1-1; D is undetermined. Germline V gene sequence: CDR1 WNHNN, CDR2 SYGVQD (reference sequence). The CDR3 totals 13 residues. The V gene lost 4 bases and the J gene lost 1 base, with 7 bases spanning the gap. The CDR3 here is CASSVYRNTEAFF. The CDR3 DNA reads as TGCGCCAGCAGTGTTTACAGGAACACTGAAGCTTTCTTT.

The chain carries TRBV5-6 and TRBJ2-7; unclear D gene. V dropped 0 bases and J dropped 2 bases, with 12 bases sitting between them. This CDR3 region has 15 residues. Germline lookup yields CDR1 SGHDT and CDR2 YYEEEE. The CDR3 reads CASSLEARDPYEQYF. For the CDR3, the DNA is TGTGCCAGCAGCTTGGAGGCTAGAGACCCCTACGAGCAGTACTTC. Filled out from reference TRBV5-6 and TRBJ2-7, the complete variable domain reads DAGVTQSPTHLIKTRGQQVTLRCSPKSGHDTVSWYQQALGQGPQFIFQYYEEEERQRGNFPDRFSGHQFPNYSSELNVNALLLGDSALYLCASSLEARDPYEQYFGPGTRLTVT.

The chain is built from TRBV18 and TRBJ2-7; 11 positions match TRBD1. The CDR3 is made up of 15 amino acids. Looked up from germline, CDR1 is KGHSH and CDR2 is LQKENI. The junction had 3 bases not matched to a gene; V was cut back by 4 bases and J by 1 base. The CDR3 DNA is TGTGCCAGCTCACGGACAGGGGGCATATCCTACGAGCAGTACTTC. This encodes CASSRTGGISYEQYF. The variable domain in full, completed from reference TRBV18 and TRBJ2-7, reads NAGVMQNPRHLVRRRGQEARLRCSPMKGHSHVYWYRQLPEEGLKFMVYLQKENIIDESGMPKERFSAEFPKEGPSILRIQQVVRGDSAAYFCASSRTGGISYEQYFGPGTRLTVT.

This chain joins TRBV28 and TRBJ2-4; D may be TRBD2 (5 bases). Trimming cost V 5 bases and J 11 bases, with 13 bases left between them. The CDR3 spans 12 residues. Germline V CDR1 and CDR2: MDHEN, SYDVKM. CDR3 sequence reads: CASSLVGSLQYF. The CDR3 DNA reads TGTGCCAGCAGTCTTGTTGGGAGTCTTCAGTACTTC.

The chain combines TRBV9 with TRBJ2-1; D unclear. Deletions cut 0 bases from V and 4 bases from J, with 11 bases between. The CDR3 sequence is 15 residues long. Germline values: CDR1 SGDLS, CDR2 YYNGEE. The CDR3 DNA reads TGTGCCAGCAGCGTAGGGCTAGTAATTTACAATGAGCAGTTCTTC. Translation gives CASSVGLVIYNEQFF.